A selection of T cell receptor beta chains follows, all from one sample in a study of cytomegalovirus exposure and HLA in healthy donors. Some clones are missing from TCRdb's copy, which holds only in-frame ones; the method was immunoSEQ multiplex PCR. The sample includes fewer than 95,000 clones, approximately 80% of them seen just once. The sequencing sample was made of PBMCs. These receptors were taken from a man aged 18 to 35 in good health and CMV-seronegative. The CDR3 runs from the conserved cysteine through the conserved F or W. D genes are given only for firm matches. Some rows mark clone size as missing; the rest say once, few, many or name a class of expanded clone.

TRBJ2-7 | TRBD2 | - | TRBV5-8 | CASSPYRLRGEGYEQYF | TGTGCCAGCAGCCCCTATAGGTTGCGGGGGGAGGGCTACGAGCAGTACTTC
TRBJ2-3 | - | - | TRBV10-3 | CAITRGTTDTRYF | TGTGCCATCACCCGGGGGACCACAGATACGCGGTATTTT
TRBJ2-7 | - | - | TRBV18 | CASAPAGTYEQYF | TGTGCCAGCGCCCCGGCAGGGACTTACGAGCAGTACTTC
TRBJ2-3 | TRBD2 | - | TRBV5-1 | CASSPGLAGGTDTQYF | TGCGCCAGCAGCCCCGGACTAGCGGGGGGCACAGATACGCAGTATTTT
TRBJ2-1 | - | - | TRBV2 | CASSAIHGVAYNEQFF | TGTGCCAGCAGCGCCATTCACGGGGTCGCCTACAATGAGCAGTTCTTC
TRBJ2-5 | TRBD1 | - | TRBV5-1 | CASSSGQIEETQYF | TGCGCCAGCAGCTCGGGACAGATTGAAGAGACCCAGTACTTC
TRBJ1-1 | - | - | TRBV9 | CASSAAGTEAFF | TGTGCCAGCAGCGCCGCAGGGACTGAAGCTTTCTTT
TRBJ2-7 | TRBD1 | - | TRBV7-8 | CASSPWTGSEQYF | TGTGCCAGCAGCCCCTGGACAGGGAGCGAGCAGTACTTC
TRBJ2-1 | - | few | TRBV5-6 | CASSLVDLGGAAQFF | TGTGCCAGCAGCTTGGTCGACCTAGGGGGGGCCGCGCAGTTCTTC
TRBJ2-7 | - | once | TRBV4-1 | CASSQLPRGPTYEQYF | TGCGCCAGCAGCCAACTCCCTAGGGGCCCCACCTACGAGCAGTACTTC
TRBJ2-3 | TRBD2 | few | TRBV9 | CASSSRLSGGASTDTQYF | TGTGCCAGCAGCTCCCGACTCAGCGGGGGGGCTAGCACAGATACGCAGTATTTT
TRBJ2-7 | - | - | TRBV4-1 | CASRPTLWGRGEQYF | TGCGCCAGCAGACCCACGTTATGGGGGCGCGGCGAGCAGTACTTC
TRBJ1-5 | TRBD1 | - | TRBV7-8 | CASSLWTGSGQPQHF | TGTGCCAGCAGCCTGTGGACAGGGTCGGGTCAGCCCCAGCATTTT
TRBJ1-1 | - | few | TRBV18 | CGGSTAMNTEAFF | TGTGGGGGCTCAACCGCTATGAACACTGAAGCTTTCTTT
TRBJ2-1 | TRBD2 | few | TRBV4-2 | CASSQREASGGGGEQFF | TGTGCCAGCAGCCAAAGGGAGGCTAGCGGGGGGGGTGGTGAGCAGTTCTTC
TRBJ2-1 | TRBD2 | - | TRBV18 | CASSTGTSNEQFF | TGTGCCAGCTCAACCGGGACTAGCAATGAGCAGTTCTTC
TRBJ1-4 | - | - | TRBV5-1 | CASSEPGGQAGEKLFF | TGCGCCAGCAGCGAACCCGGGGGGCAGGCAGGTGAAAAACTGTTTTTT
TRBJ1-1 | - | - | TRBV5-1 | CASSLDGAPGTEAFF | TGCGCCAGCAGCTTGGATGGGGCCCCCGGGACTGAAGCTTTCTTT